These 11 T cell receptor beta chains originate from one sample sequenced in a study of T cell repertoires in cytomegalovirus infection. MiXCR, run by TCRdb on the reads, gives a single entry per CDR3 protein. Of roughly 180,000 distinct CDR3 sequences in the sample, about a sixth are singletons; the top ten hold about 23%. The material sequenced was CD8+ T cells from PBMCs. These TCRs come from a human donor in good health (CMV status not recorded). Some clones in this sample may be carry-over from other donors' samples.

The sample holds a few counts of this clonotype. J is TRBJ2-1 and V is TRBV7-9; the D gene is possibly TRBD1 (6 bases). Trimming took 8 bases from V and 6 from J, leaving 20 bases between them. Looked up from germline, CDR1 is SEHNR and CDR2 is FQNEAQ (reference sequence). This CDR3 region has 15 residues. CDR3 coding DNA: TGTGCCAGCTACGACAAGGGACAAGAGGGCAATGAGCAGTTCTTC. It codes for CASYDKGQEGNEQFF.

The genes are TRBV7-2 and TRBJ2-1, with D maybe TRBD1 (6 bases). The CDR3 spans 14 residues. Between the trimmed V and J ends, which lost 2 bases and 5 bases, there was a span of 10 bases. Germline lookup yields CDR1 SGHTA and CDR2 FQGNSA. CDR3 in DNA: TGTGCCAGCAGCTTACCGGACAGACACAATGAGCAGTTCTTC. This gives the protein CASSLPDRHNEQFF.

This clonotype came up many times. The chain recombines TRBV7-2 with TRBJ2-7; TRBD1 is a possible D gene (5 bases). The CDR3 sequence is 14 residues long. Germline assignment: CDR1 SGHTA and CDR2 FQGNSA. Trimming took 5 bases from V and 2 from J, leaving 13 bases between them. The CDR3 sequence: CASSPKGNPYEQYF. The CDR3 DNA reads TGTGCCAGCAGCCCAAAGGGGAACCCCTACGAGCAGTACTTC.

The chain carries TRBV28 and TRBJ2-1, with 9 bases that match TRBD2. The trim removed 1 base at V and 8 bases at J, leaving 6 bases unmatched. The germline V gene encodes CDR1 MDHEN and CDR2 SYDVKM. The CDR3 length is 15 residues. CDR3: CASSLLGRGGDEQFF. CDR3 nucleotides: TGTGCCAGCAGTTTATTGGGGCGGGGGGGCGATGAGCAGTTCTTC.

This clonotype was picked up many times. V and J are TRBV7-8 and TRBJ2-1; possible D gene TRBD2, 6 bases. The CDR3 consists of 15 residues. Looked up from germline, CDR1 is SGHVS and CDR2 is FQNEAQ. Trimming shortened V by 5 bases and J by 4 bases, and 15 bases separated the two germline ends. CDR3 coding DNA: TGTGCCAGCAGCCATATACTAGCCTTATACAATGAGCAGTTCTTC. This encodes CASSHILALYNEQFF.

The V call is TRBV6-2 or TRBV6-3, the J call TRBJ1-5, with D maybe TRBD1 (5 bases). Germline V lookup: CDR1 MNHEY, CDR2 SVGEGT. This CDR3 has 15 residues. The V end was cut by 4 bases, the J end by 4 bases, with 14 bases between. CDR3 sequence (DNA): TGTGCCAGCAGTTGCCCTCCAGGGATGAATCAGCCCCAGCATTTT. Protein sequence: CASSCPPGMNQPQHF.

This clonotype was seen a few times. The V and J genes are TRBV10-3 and TRBJ2-1, with a tentative D call TRBD1 (5 bases). This CDR3 contains 15 residues. Germline-derived CDR1 and CDR2 are ENHRY and SYGVKD. V gave up 3 bases and J gave up 4 bases, with 13 bases separating them. CDR3 amino acids: CAISERADIYNEQFF. DNA of the CDR3: TGTGCCATCAGTGAAAGGGCGGACATATACAATGAGCAGTTCTTC.

V usage is TRBV7-2 and J usage is TRBJ2-7; 11 nucleotides agree with TRBD2. The CDR3 is 15 amino acids. CDR1 SGHTA and CDR2 FQGNSA come from the germline V gene. Trimming removed 4 bases from V and 3 bases from J; junction bases left unmatched: 5. CDR3 coding DNA: TGTGCCAGCAGCTCCCTAGCGGGGGGTTTCTACGAGCAGTACTTC. Amino acid sequence: CASSSLAGGFYEQYF.

This chain joins TRBV7-9 and TRBJ1-2; possible D gene TRBD1, 5 bases. The length of the CDR3 is 17 residues. V was trimmed by 5 bases and J by 0 bases, leaving 19 bases between them. CDR1 is SEHNR, CDR2 FQNEAQ, per germline (reference sequence). CDR3 DNA: TGTGCCAGCAGCGACCCGGGACGGCGGCCCTCTAACTATGGCTACACCTTC. It translates to CASSDPGRRPSNYGYTF.

The rearrangement links TRBV19 to TRBJ1-2, with D unresolved. Trimming cost V 8 bases and J 8 bases, with 12 bases left between them. The germline V gene encodes CDR1 LNHDA and CDR2 SQIVND (reference sequence). The CDR3 runs 11 residues. CDR3: CASVGLEGYTF. The DNA for the CDR3 is TGTGCCAGTGTCGGCCTCGAGGGCTACACCTTC.

This clonotype was observed a handful of times. This chain uses TRBV20-1 with TRBJ2-7; 13 bases map to TRBD2. The CDR3 sequence is 16 residues long. CDR1 is DFQATT and CDR2 is SNEGSKA in the germline V gene (reference sequence). J gave up 0 bases and V 7 bases, and 9 bases lay outside the gene matches. The CDR3 is CSGDPTSGGNSYEQYF. As DNA, the CDR3 is TGCAGTGGAGACCCGACTAGCGGGGGGAACTCCTACGAGCAGTACTTC.